Listed below are T cell receptor beta chains from one sample, sequenced in a study of blood T cell repertoires in COVID-19. Some clones are missing from TCRdb's copy, which holds only in-frame ones; the method was immunoSEQ multiplex PCR. Of 150,000 to 200,000 clones in the sample, under 95% were seen once. The sequenced sample was peripheral blood. Receptors were obtained from a man aged 55 to 70 with active or convalescent COVID-19. CDR3s include the opening cysteine and the closing phenylalanine or tryptophan. The D gene is left open where the match is weak. Where a row states a size, it is once, few, many or the class of an expanded clone; other rows omit it.

cdr3_length,d_call,j_call,v_call,clone_size,cdr3_nt,cdr3_aa
16,TRBD2,TRBJ2-7,TRBV6-4,-,TGTGCCAGCAGTGACCCGCCTAGCGGGAGGGTGTACGAGCAGTACTTC,CASSDPPSGRVYEQYF
11,TRBD2,TRBJ2-7,TRBV20-1,-,TGCAGTGCTGCGGGGGCCTACGAGCAGTACTTC,CSAAGAYEQYF
14,TRBD1,TRBJ2-5,TRBV15,once,TGTGCCACCAGCAGCGACAGGGGCGAAGAGACCCAGTACTTC,CATSSDRGEETQYF
14,TRBD1,TRBJ1-2,TRBV18,-,TGTGCCAGCTCAGACCGGGACAGGGTATATGGCTACACCTTC,CASSDRDRVYGYTF
15,-,TRBJ1-2,TRBV11-2,once,TGTGCCAGCAGCTTGGCCGGGAGCGAGGTCTATGGCTACACCTTC,CASSLAGSEVYGYTF
16,-,TRBJ1-2,TRBV21-1,once,TGTGCCAGCAGCAAAAATGGTAGGGGTACCCAGGGTGGCTACACCTTC,CASSKNGRGTQGGYTF
15,TRBD1,TRBJ1-5,TRBV5-1,-,TGCGCCAGCAGCTTCGGGACAGGGCTTTCTCAGCCCCAGCATTTT,CASSFGTGLSQPQHF
16,-,TRBJ1-2,TRBV5-1,-,TGCGCCAGCAGCCCGAATGTAGGGAGAGCTAACTATGGCTACACCTTC,CASSPNVGRANYGYTF
15,TRBD2,TRBJ2-5,TRBV30,once,TGTGCCTGGGGCAAGGGGACTAGCGCTGTGGAGACCCAGTACTTC,CAWGKGTSAVETQYF
15,-,TRBJ1-4,TRBV3-1/TRBV3-2,-,TGTGCCAGCAGCCAAGTCGGAGGGTCCGGGGAAAAACTGTTTTTT,CASSQVGGSGEKLFF
15,-,TRBJ2-7,TRBV5-6,-,TGTGCCAGCAGATTGGGACAACTTCTTACCTACGAGCAGTACTTC,CASRLGQLLTYEQYF
14,-,TRBJ2-3,TRBV18,once,TGTGCCAGCTCACCACGGGACTTCACAGATACGCAGTATTTT,CASSPRDFTDTQYF
14,TRBD1,TRBJ1-1,TRBV18,-,TGTGCCAGCTCACTCGGGACAGACAACACTGAAGCTTTCTTT,CASSLGTDNTEAFF
14,TRBD2,TRBJ2-2,TRBV5-4,-,TGTGCCAGCGAATTAGCGGGGAGGACCGGGGAGCTGTTTTTT,CASELAGRTGELFF
15,-,TRBJ2-3,TRBV6-5,-,TGTGCCAGCAGCTCCTGGGCTCGAACCACAGATACGCAGTATTTT,CASSSWARTTDTQYF
13,-,TRBJ1-2,TRBV12-3/TRBV12-4,-,TGTGCCAGCAGTCTGACAGGACGCTATGGCTACACCTTC,CASSLTGRYGYTF
13,-,TRBJ1-1,TRBV10-3,-,TGTGCCATCAGGGACAGCAGAGAGAATGAAGCTTTCTTT,CAIRDSRENEAFF
17,-,TRBJ1-4,TRBV19,-,TGTGCCAGTAGTATTGCATCGGGTAGCGCAACTAATGAAAAACTGTTTTTT,CASSIASGSATNEKLFF
17,-,TRBJ1-5,TRBV7-2,few,TGTGCCAGCAGCGTACAGGTGGGGGCTTTAAGCAATCAGCCCCAGCATTTT,CASSVQVGALSNQPQHF
15,-,TRBJ1-2,TRBV9,-,TGTGCCAGCAGCGTAGAGGGCAGGGGCTCAGGAGGCTACACCTTC,CASSVEGRGSGGYTF
14,-,TRBJ2-5,TRBV5-1,-,TGCGCCAGCAGCTTGGTTCTCAGGGGTGAGACCCAGTACTTC,CASSLVLRGETQYF
11,-,TRBJ1-2,TRBV29-1,-,TGCAGCGTTGTTGTAGGGAGGTATGACACCTTC,CSVVVGRYDTF
14,-,TRBJ2-5,TRBV11-2,-,TGTGCCAGCAGCTTAGATACAGGGCGGGAGACCCAGTACTTC,CASSLDTGRETQYF
16,TRBD2,TRBJ2-1,TRBV4-2,once,TGTGCCAGCAGCCAAGATGGCGGGAGGGCCGGGAATGAGCAGTTCTTC,CASSQDGGRAGNEQFF
15,-,TRBJ1-6,TRBV27,-,TGTGCCAGCAGTTTTGAATCAAGGGCCTCAGGGACCCTCCACTTT,CASSFESRASGTLHF
13,-,TRBJ1-2,TRBV18,-,TGTGCCAGCTCACCGGGGGCTCTCTATGGCTACACCTTC,CASSPGALYGYTF
14,TRBD1,TRBJ1-5,TRBV19,-,TGTGCCAGTATGGGGACAGGGGGCAATCAGCCCCAGCATTTT,CASMGTGGNQPQHF
11,-,TRBJ2-1,TRBV6-5,-,TGTGCCAGCTCTACTCCGGGAGAGCAGTTCTTC,CASSTPGEQFF
16,TRBD1,TRBJ2-7,TRBV11-2,-,TGTGCCAGCAGCTTAGATTTTGGACAGGGGGCTAGCGAGCAGTACTTC,CASSLDFGQGASEQYF
14,-,TRBJ1-2,TRBV6-5,-,TGTGCCAGCAGTTACGGGCAGGGGCGGTTCGGTTACACCTTC,CASSYGQGRFGYTF
14,-,TRBJ2-5,TRBV6-1,-,TGTGCCAGCAGTGAGCTCGACAGGCAAGGGACCCAGTACTTC,CASSELDRQGTQYF
15,TRBD1,TRBJ1-2,TRBV4-1,-,TGCGCCAGCAGCCAAGACGACAGGGAATTCTATGGCTACACCTTC,CASSQDDREFYGYTF
13,-,TRBJ1-2,TRBV27,-,TGTGCCAGCAGCGACAGCCACAACTATGGCTACACCTTC,CASSDSHNYGYTF
15,-,TRBJ2-7,TRBV2,-,TGTGCCAGCAGAGACTTAGGGGGAGTAGTCAACGAGCAGTACTTC,CASRDLGGVVNEQYF
16,TRBD2,TRBJ2-7,TRBV5-4,-,TGTGCCAGCAGCTTCGACGGCCTAGCGGGGTCCTACGAGCAGTACTTC,CASSFDGLAGSYEQYF
16,-,TRBJ1-5,TRBV21-1,-,TGTGCCAGCAGCAAAGCGCTGACAGGGCTCGTAGAGCCCCAGCATTTT,CASSKALTGLVEPQHF
12,TRBD1,TRBJ2-1,TRBV29-1,-,TGCAGCGGAGGGACAGAATACAATGAGCAGTTCTTC,CSGGTEYNEQFF
15,-,TRBJ2-4,TRBV5-1,-,TGCGCCAGCGCACTTCAGGGGCGACTGGGAAACATTCAGTACTTC,CASALQGRLGNIQYF
16,-,TRBJ1-5,TRBV2,-,TGTGCCAGCAGTGAATGGGCGGGTTATAGCAATCAGCCCCAGCATTTT,CASSEWAGYSNQPQHF
15,TRBD2,TRBJ2-7,TRBV30,-,TGTGCCTGGAGTGCTTATCTAGCGGGATCCTACGAGCAGTACTTC,CAWSAYLAGSYEQYF
15,TRBD1,TRBJ2-7,TRBV12-5,-,TGTGCTAGTGGTCCCCGGGACAGAGGGCTCTACGAGCAGTACTTC,CASGPRDRGLYEQYF
15,-,TRBJ2-2,TRBV14,once,TGTGCCAGCAGCGGCGGGGTTTCGAACACCGGGGAGCTGTTTTTT,CASSGGVSNTGELFF
15,TRBD1,TRBJ1-2,TRBV6-5,-,TGTGCCAGCAGTCCCCCGGACAGGGGTAACTATGGCTACACCTTC,CASSPPDRGNYGYTF
13,-,TRBJ1-5,TRBV10-3,-,TGTGCCATCAGTGAGTCGGGGACTGAGGTCGCTAAGTTT,CAISESGTEVAKF
11,-,TRBJ1-1,TRBV19,-,TGTGCCAGTAGTATCGGCGGTGAAGCTTTCTTT,CASSIGGEAFF
18,-,TRBJ1-1,TRBV11-2,-,TGTGCCAGCAGCTTAGATTCTGGGGCCGTAGGGGTGAACACTGAAGCTTTCTTT,CASSLDSGAVGVNTEAFF